The clone carrying this T cell receptor beta chain has just one count. PCR was performed using 60 Vbeta and 13 Jbeta primers. Assay used: immunoSEQ multiplex PCR; TCRdb lists only in-frame clones, some missing. The profile shows some 89,000 clones, 85% of them singletons. The sample is drawn from a study of cytomegalovirus exposure and HLA in healthy donors. Sequenced material: PBMCs. The receptor was derived from a man in his forties in good health and CMV-seropositive.

CDR3 in DNA: TGTGCCAGCAGCCAAATCGGGGTGGGTCCGCAGTTCTTC. Translation: CASSQIGVGPQFF. The chain employs TRBV4-2 and TRBJ2-1; D is possibly TRBD2 (5 bases). V gave up 2 bases and J gave up 12 bases, with 14 bases separating them. This CDR3 is built from 13 residues. In germline, CDR1 is LGHNA, CDR2 YNFKEQ.